This is a list of T cell receptor beta chains from one sample in a study of CD8+ T cells in alopecia areata. Some clones are missing from TCRdb's copy, which holds only in-frame ones; the method was immunoSEQ multiplex PCR. This table has 170,000 or so clones, about three fifths appearing once. The sequencing here drew on CD4+ T cells sorted from blood, taken at week 4, from a patient treated with tofacitinib. The origin of the receptors is a human donor with alopecia areata. Each CDR3 is given with its conserved first and last residue. D genes are given only for firm matches. Where a row states a size, it is once, few, many or the class of an expanded clone; other rows omit it.

J gene: TRBJ2-7; V gene: TRBV29-1; D gene: -; clone size: -; CDR3 DNA: TGCAGCGTTGCCACTCTCGACGAGCAGTACTTC; CDR3 protein: CSVATLDEQYF
J gene: TRBJ2-5; V gene: TRBV4-2; D gene: -; clone size: -; CDR3 DNA: TGTGCCAGCAGCCAAGCGACGGGTGTGGAGACCCAGTACTTC; CDR3 protein: CASSQATGVETQYF
J gene: TRBJ2-2; V gene: TRBV4-2; D gene: TRBD2; clone size: -; CDR3 DNA: TGTGCCAGCAGCCAAGATTGGACTAGCGGGGTGAACACCGGGGAGCTGTTTTTT; CDR3 protein: CASSQDWTSGVNTGELFF
J gene: TRBJ2-5; V gene: TRBV5-1; D gene: TRBD2; clone size: -; CDR3 DNA: TGCGCCAGCAGCTTGGCGGGACTAGCGGAAGAGACCCAGTACTTC; CDR3 protein: CASSLAGLAEETQYF
J gene: TRBJ1-3; V gene: TRBV5-1; D gene: -; clone size: few; CDR3 DNA: TGCGCCAGCAGCTTGGGGCAGGTCTCTGGAAACACCATATATTTT; CDR3 protein: CASSLGQVSGNTIYF
J gene: TRBJ2-7; V gene: TRBV15; D gene: -; clone size: -; CDR3 DNA: TGTGCCACCAGCAGAGACCGGATAGGGCGCGAGCAGTACTTC; CDR3 protein: CATSRDRIGREQYF
J gene: TRBJ1-2; V gene: TRBV4-2; D gene: TRBD1; clone size: -; CDR3 DNA: TGTGCCAGCAGCCCGACCGGGACAGGGGGCATAAGTGGCTACACCTTC; CDR3 protein: CASSPTGTGGISGYTF
J gene: TRBJ2-5; V gene: TRBV7-2; D gene: -; clone size: -; CDR3 DNA: TGTGCCAGCAGCTCCCAACGGGGGGCAGGAGAGACCCAGTACTTC; CDR3 protein: CASSSQRGAGETQYF
J gene: TRBJ1-5; V gene: TRBV30; D gene: -; clone size: -; CDR3 DNA: TGTGCCTGGAGTGGTCAGGAAAATCAGCCCCAGCATTTT; CDR3 protein: CAWSGQENQPQHF
J gene: TRBJ2-7; V gene: TRBV9; D gene: TRBD2; clone size: -; CDR3 DNA: TGTGCCAGCAGCGTAGCTGGACTAGCGGGGGGCGAGCAGTACTTC; CDR3 protein: CASSVAGLAGGEQYF
J gene: TRBJ2-3; V gene: TRBV30; D gene: -; clone size: few; CDR3 DNA: TGTGCCTGGAGTGGGGGGGCAGATACGCAGTATTTT; CDR3 protein: CAWSGGADTQYF
J gene: TRBJ1-1; V gene: TRBV4-2; D gene: -; clone size: once; CDR3 DNA: TGTGCCAGCAGCCAAGATCAGGGAGGGAGGGCAGCTTTCTTT; CDR3 protein: CASSQDQGGRAAFF
J gene: TRBJ1-2; V gene: TRBV29-1; D gene: TRBD1; clone size: -; CDR3 DNA: TGCAGCGGCAGGGACAGGGGAGGCGGCTACACCTTC; CDR3 protein: CSGRDRGGGYTF
J gene: TRBJ2-1; V gene: TRBV30; D gene: TRBD1; clone size: -; CDR3 DNA: TGTGCCTGGGACCGGGACAGGGGTACCGGTGAGCAGTTCTTC; CDR3 protein: CAWDRDRGTGEQFF
J gene: TRBJ1-1; V gene: TRBV7-9; D gene: -; clone size: once; CDR3 DNA: TGTGCCAGCAGCTTATTTTTAAACACTGAAGCTTTCTTT; CDR3 protein: CASSLFLNTEAFF
J gene: TRBJ1-4; V gene: TRBV5-6; D gene: -; clone size: few; CDR3 DNA: TGTGCCAGCAGCCCGAGAGGGGGTAGTTACTCGGGAAAACTGTTTTTT; CDR3 protein: CASSPRGGSYSGKLFF
J gene: TRBJ2-1; V gene: TRBV9; D gene: TRBD2; clone size: -; CDR3 DNA: TGTGCCAGCAGCGTAGAAGCGCGGGGGGGCCTTGAGCAGTTCTTC; CDR3 protein: CASSVEARGGLEQFF
J gene: TRBJ1-2; V gene: TRBV27; D gene: -; clone size: -; CDR3 DNA: TGTGCCAGCAGTTCCCGACGGGGCTTGATTACGGGCTACACCTTC; CDR3 protein: CASSSRRGLITGYTF
J gene: TRBJ1-5; V gene: TRBV4-1; D gene: TRBD1; clone size: -; CDR3 DNA: TGCGCCAGCAGCCAAGATCATATGAGGGACAGGGTTTATAGCAATCAGCCCCAGCATTTT; CDR3 protein: CASSQDHMRDRVYSNQPQHF
J gene: TRBJ2-5; V gene: TRBV7-9; D gene: -; clone size: -; CDR3 DNA: TGTGCCAGCAGCCGGCAAGCGGGTAGGGAGACCCAGTACTTC; CDR3 protein: CASSRQAGRETQYF
J gene: TRBJ1-2; V gene: TRBV10-2; D gene: -; clone size: -; CDR3 DNA: TGCGCCAGCAGTGAGGCGACCTATGGCTACACCTTC; CDR3 protein: CASSEATYGYTF
J gene: TRBJ1-4; V gene: TRBV9; D gene: -; clone size: -; CDR3 DNA: TGTGCCAGCAGCGACACCGGGACGGAAGATGAAAAACTGTTTTTT; CDR3 protein: CASSDTGTEDEKLFF
J gene: TRBJ2-1; V gene: TRBV19; D gene: -; clone size: few; CDR3 DNA: TGTGCCAGTAGTCTAGGGAACTACAATGAGCAGTTCTTC; CDR3 protein: CASSLGNYNEQFF
J gene: TRBJ2-7; V gene: TRBV29-1; D gene: -; clone size: -; CDR3 DNA: TGCAGCGTTGCCCCAGGGCTAAGGTCCTACGAGCAGTACTTC; CDR3 protein: CSVAPGLRSYEQYF
J gene: TRBJ2-5; V gene: TRBV29-1; D gene: -; clone size: -; CDR3 DNA: TGCAGCGTTGCCGCGGGTCGGGAGACCCAGTACTTC; CDR3 protein: CSVAAGRETQYF
J gene: TRBJ1-2; V gene: TRBV9; D gene: -; clone size: -; CDR3 DNA: TGTGCCAGCAGCGTTCGGCGACCTCAAAACTATGGCTACACCTTC; CDR3 protein: CASSVRRPQNYGYTF
J gene: TRBJ2-2; V gene: TRBV5-1; D gene: -; clone size: -; CDR3 DNA: TGCGCCAGCAGCTTGCGTCCGGGTGGCACCGGGGAGCTGTTTTTT; CDR3 protein: CASSLRPGGTGELFF
J gene: TRBJ1-2; V gene: TRBV27; D gene: -; clone size: -; CDR3 DNA: TGTGCCAGCAGGACCTCCAGGGTCTATGGCTACACCTTC; CDR3 protein: CASRTSRVYGYTF
J gene: TRBJ1-6; V gene: TRBV4-3; D gene: TRBD1; clone size: -; CDR3 DNA: TGCGCCAGCAGCCAAGACAGGGGGGACTCACCCCTCCACTTT; CDR3 protein: CASSQDRGDSPLHF
J gene: TRBJ1-1; V gene: TRBV6-6; D gene: -; clone size: -; CDR3 DNA: TGTGCCAGCACGACAGCCCGGAACACTGAAGCTTTCTTT; CDR3 protein: CASTTARNTEAFF
J gene: TRBJ2-5; V gene: TRBV6-5; D gene: -; clone size: few; CDR3 DNA: TGTGCCAGCAGGCCGGGACTTTCCCAAGAGACCCAGTACTTC; CDR3 protein: CASRPGLSQETQYF
J gene: TRBJ2-7; V gene: TRBV30; D gene: -; clone size: -; CDR3 DNA: TGTGCCTGGAACCATCTCACGGGGGAGCAGTACTTC; CDR3 protein: CAWNHLTGEQYF
J gene: TRBJ2-5; V gene: TRBV29-1; D gene: -; clone size: -; CDR3 DNA: TGCAGCGTTGACCCCACTAGGGGGGAGACCCAGTACTTC; CDR3 protein: CSVDPTRGETQYF
J gene: TRBJ1-5; V gene: TRBV30; D gene: -; clone size: -; CDR3 DNA: TGTGCCTGGAGTGTAATGCGGACAGCTCATAGCAATCAGCCCCAGCATTTT; CDR3 protein: CAWSVMRTAHSNQPQHF
J gene: TRBJ1-4; V gene: TRBV5-4; D gene: -; clone size: -; CDR3 DNA: TGTGCCAGCACCGCGCGCCCTAATGAAAAACTGTTTTTT; CDR3 protein: CASTARPNEKLFF
J gene: TRBJ2-3; V gene: TRBV9; D gene: TRBD1; clone size: -; CDR3 DNA: TGTGCCAGCAGCGTACAGACAGGGGGAGATACGCAGTATTTT; CDR3 protein: CASSVQTGGDTQYF
J gene: TRBJ2-1; V gene: TRBV7-6; D gene: -; clone size: once; CDR3 DNA: TGTGCCAGCAGCTACGACGGAAATGAGCAGTTCTTC; CDR3 protein: CASSYDGNEQFF
J gene: TRBJ2-7; V gene: TRBV29-1; D gene: -; clone size: -; CDR3 DNA: TGCAGCGCCACCGTTAGCTCCTACGAGCAGTACTTC; CDR3 protein: CSATVSSYEQYF
J gene: TRBJ2-1; V gene: TRBV9; D gene: TRBD2; clone size: -; CDR3 DNA: TGTGCCAGCAGCGTTGCAGGCGGGGGGACTTACAATGAGCAGTTCTTC; CDR3 protein: CASSVAGGGTYNEQFF
J gene: TRBJ2-4; V gene: TRBV29-1; D gene: -; clone size: few; CDR3 DNA: TGCAGCCTTCGGGGAGCCAAAAACATTCAGTACTTC; CDR3 protein: CSLRGAKNIQYF
J gene: TRBJ2-2; V gene: TRBV4-2; D gene: -; clone size: -; CDR3 DNA: TGTGCCAGCAGCCAAGGACGCTCGAACACCGGGGAGCTGTTTTTT; CDR3 protein: CASSQGRSNTGELFF